This T cell receptor (beta chain) was identified during a study of cytomegalovirus exposure and HLA in healthy donors. Profiled with immunoSEQ multiplex PCR; TCRdb holds only in-frame clones, not every one. The data show some 190,000 clones, more than 75% seen once. Study-wide results and caveats: Altogether, about 160 TCR beta chains were recorded as cytomegalovirus-associated.

The V and J ends lost 1 base and 8 bases, in that order; junction bases with no gene match: 8. The CDR3 has 17 amino acids. The V gene's germline CDR1 is MGHRA and CDR2 YSYEKL. Concerning this clone: No antigen is known for it.

J is TRBJ2-1 and V is TRBV4-1; 13 bases are shared with TRBD2. Sequencing was carried out using PBMCs. This sequence originates from a woman between 18 and 29 years old in good health and CMV-seronegative. In nucleotides, the CDR3 is TGCGCCAGCAGCCAAGGGGCCGGACTAGCGGGAGAGGATGAGCAGTTCTTC. It codes for CASSQGAGLAGEDEQFF.